This is a list of T cell receptor beta chains from one sample in a study of human T cells and chemical hapten exposure. MiXCR was run by TCRdb on the RACE reads, yielding one entry per CDR3 protein. The sample has 70,000 to 95,000 distinct CDR3 sequences; 6.6% are singletons. Specimen: whole blood, collected in connection with sensitization to the hapten diphenylcyclopropenone (DPC). Receptors were obtained from a woman aged 25 to 39 with alopecia areata. Some clones in this sample may be carry-over from other donors' samples. CDR3s include the opening cysteine and the closing phenylalanine or tryptophan. A D gene is named only where the DNA matches it firmly. A clone size is listed for some rows: how often the clone was seen (once, few, many), or a class if it is expanded.

v_call,d_call,clone_size,j_call,cdr3_nt,cdr3_aa
TRBV12-3/TRBV12-4,.,few,TRBJ1-2,TGTGCCAGCAGTTACGGGGGGAGGTATGGCTACACCTTC,CASSYGGRYGYTF
TRBV5-1,.,many,TRBJ2-7,TGCGCCAGCAGCTTGGATTCCCGTCCCTACGAGCAGTACTTC,CASSLDSRPYEQYF
TRBV5-1,.,many,TRBJ2-3,TGCGCCAGCAGCTTAGTTTTCGGGACTAGCACAGATACGCAGTATTTT,CASSLVFGTSTDTQYF
TRBV19,.,many,TRBJ2-5,TGTGCCAGTATCTCCGAGGGAGAGACCCAGTACTTC,CASISEGETQYF
TRBV30,TRBD1,few,TRBJ1-2,TGTGCCTGGATGGGACAGGGGCACTATGGCTACACCTTC,CAWMGQGHYGYTF
TRBV12-5,.,.,TRBJ1-5,TGTGCTAGTGGCTCAGGGGAGGGCAATCAGCCCCAGCATTTT,CASGSGEGNQPQHF
TRBV20-1,.,few,TRBJ1-1,TGCTCTGGTCGGATGGGGAACACTGAAGCTTTCTTT,CSGRMGNTEAFF
TRBV7-2,.,many,TRBJ2-3,TGTGCCAGCAGCTTGCAAGGAGGGGGGGGCGCAGATACGCAGTATTTT,CASSLQGGGGADTQYF
TRBV7-8,.,many,TRBJ1-1,TGTGCCAGCAGCTTAAGGGACCATGGGGTAGCTTTCTTT,CASSLRDHGVAFF
TRBV18,.,.,TRBJ1-4,TGTGCCAGCTCACCAGAGGGCCTAAATGAAAAACTGTTTTTT,CASSPEGLNEKLFF
TRBV14,TRBD2,many,TRBJ2-3,TGTGCCAGCAGCCAGCTACGGACTAGCGGGGAGACAGATACGCAGTATTTT,CASSQLRTSGETDTQYF
TRBV18,.,many,TRBJ1-5,TGTGCCAGCTCTCAGGGTAGGGACCAGCCCCAGCATTTT,CASSQGRDQPQHF
TRBV11-2,.,many,TRBJ2-7,TGTGCCAGCAGCTTAGATTCTCTGACCGCCTACGAGCAGTACTTC,CASSLDSLTAYEQYF
TRBV7-3,TRBD1,.,TRBJ1-1,TGTGCCAGCAGCTTACTAGGACAGGGGGCCGGGAGTGAAGCTTTCTTT,CASSLLGQGAGSEAFF
TRBV29-1,.,.,TRBJ2-3,TGCAGCGTTGACAGGGGGGGGCCCCCAGATACGCAGTATTTT,CSVDRGGPPDTQYF
TRBV7-2,.,many,TRBJ1-2,TGTGCCAGCAGCTTAGGCACCCTCTATGGCTACACCTTC,CASSLGTLYGYTF
TRBV18,.,.,TRBJ2-3,TGTGCCAGCTCAAGAGAGGGGTTTAGCACAGATACGAAGTATTTT,CASSREGFSTDTKYF
TRBV19,TRBD2,many,TRBJ2-2,TGTGCCAGTAGTATTAAGCGGGGGGACACCGGGGAGCTGTTTTTT,CASSIKRGDTGELFF
TRBV6-8,.,many,TRBJ2-2,TGTGCCAGCAGTCCCCTTTTGGGCGGGGAGCTGTTTTTT,CASSPLLGGELFF
TRBV29-1,.,many,TRBJ2-2,TGCAGTTGTCTGATGAACACCGGGGAGCTGTTTTTT,CSCLMNTGELFF
TRBV21-1,.,few,TRBJ2-7,TGTGCCAGCAGCCCACGCAGGGGGCCGGCCTACGAGCAGTACTTC,CASSPRRGPAYEQYF
TRBV7-2,.,.,TRBJ1-1,TGTGCCAGCAGCTATTACAGGGCCGACACTGAAGCTTTCTTT,CASSYYRADTEAFF
TRBV2,.,few,TRBJ1-6,TGTGCCAGCAGTGAAAGGGGAGCCTCCTATAATTCACCCCTCCACTTT,CASSERGASYNSPLHF
TRBV4-2,TRBD2,many,TRBJ2-1,TGTGCCAGCAGCCAATCATTAGCGGGAGACAATGAGCAGTTCTTC,CASSQSLAGDNEQFF
TRBV20-1,.,once,TRBJ1-1,TGCAGTGCTAGAAATAGCCGGGGCACTGAAGCTTTCTTT,CSARNSRGTEAFF
TRBV5-1,.,few,TRBJ2-2,TGCGCCAGCAGCTCGAACGGACAGTCCGGGGAGCTGTTTTTT,CASSSNGQSGELFF
TRBV5-1,TRBD1,many,TRBJ1-1,TGCGCCAGCAGCTGGGACAGGAACACTGAAGCTTTCTTT,CASSWDRNTEAFF
TRBV5-1,TRBD2,.,TRBJ2-1,TGCGCCAGCAGCCCTTGGGGTCCTAGCGGGGGCCCCTACAATGAGCAGTTCTTC,CASSPWGPSGGPYNEQFF
TRBV6-5,.,.,TRBJ1-2,TGTGCCAGCAGTTACTCGGGGGATTTCGGGGATGGCTACACCTTC,CASSYSGDFGDGYTF
TRBV5-1,TRBD1,many,TRBJ1-2,TGCGCCAGCATGGAAGGGACAGGGGGCTATGGCTACACCTTC,CASMEGTGGYGYTF
TRBV7-9,.,few,TRBJ2-7,TGTGCCAGCAGCTTGGAAGACAAATTCGAGCAGTACTTC,CASSLEDKFEQYF
TRBV9,.,.,TRBJ1-6,TGTGCCAGCAGCGTAGATCCCCCTCGGTCACCCCTCCACTTT,CASSVDPPRSPLHF
TRBV6-2/TRBV6-3,.,few,TRBJ2-3,TGTGCCAGCCTCACACAGGGGGGGCCAGATACGCAGTATTTT,CASLTQGGPDTQYF
TRBV11-2,.,many,TRBJ1-1,TGTGCCAGCAGCTTAGATTGGACAGTGGCGACTGAAGCTTTCTTT,CASSLDWTVATEAFF
TRBV7-9,TRBD1,many,TRBJ1-1,TGTGCCAGCAGCCCTATAAGTGGACAGGGGCGAACTGAAGCTTTCTTT,CASSPISGQGRTEAFF
TRBV6-1,.,many,TRBJ2-7,TGTGCCAGTAATCCCGGAGACACCTCCTTCTACGAGCAGTACTTC,CASNPGDTSFYEQYF
TRBV15,.,.,TRBJ1-5,TGTGTCACCAGCAGGGCCGACAGGTATAGCAATCAGCCCCAGCATTTT,CVTSRADRYSNQPQHF
TRBV18,.,many,TRBJ1-2,TGTGCCAGCTCACCACCCTCAGACAGATCTAACTATGGCTACACCTTC,CASSPPSDRSNYGYTF
TRBV6-6,TRBD1,few,TRBJ1-2,TGTGCCAGCAGGCCTAGGACAGGGGAGGGCTACACCTTC,CASRPRTGEGYTF
TRBV2,TRBD2,many,TRBJ2-7,TGTGCCAGCAGTGGGGCGGGGGGACTCTACGAGCAGTACTTC,CASSGAGGLYEQYF
TRBV6-6,.,few,TRBJ1-6,TGTGCCAGCAGTCTCCCGCCCTCGCGAAGCTCCTATAATTCACCCCTCCACTTT,CASSLPPSRSSYNSPLHF
TRBV6-2/TRBV6-3,TRBD1,few,TRBJ2-1,TGTGCCAGCAGCACGCCCGGACAGGGCCCCTATGAGCAGTTCTTC,CASSTPGQGPYEQFF
TRBV3-1,TRBD2,many,TRBJ2-3,TGTGCCAGCAGCCAAGATAGCGGGGGGGGCCCAGATACGCAGTATTTT,CASSQDSGGGPDTQYF
TRBV5-6,.,many,TRBJ1-6,TGTGCCAGCAGCTTGGCTGTGGGGAGGAATTCACCCCTCCACTTT,CASSLAVGRNSPLHF
TRBV27,TRBD1,many,TRBJ1-2,TGTGCCAGCACCCGGACAGGGGGAGAAAATGGCTACACCTTC,CASTRTGGENGYTF
TRBV7-9,.,many,TRBJ1-5,TGTGCCAGCGGGGGCGAAGGCAATCAGCCCCAGCATTTT,CASGGEGNQPQHF
TRBV29-1,.,few,TRBJ2-6,TGCAGCGTTAGGAAGTCTGGGGCCAACGTCCTGACTTTC,CSVRKSGANVLTF
TRBV12-3/TRBV12-4,TRBD2,.,TRBJ2-2,TGTGCCAGCAGTTTAGGGCGGGGGGCTTGGACCGGGGAGCTGTTTTTT,CASSLGRGAWTGELFF
TRBV7-9,.,many,TRBJ1-1,TGTGCCAGCAGCTTAGGCGGCGGTTACACTGAAGCTTTCTTT,CASSLGGGYTEAFF
TRBV7-2,.,many,TRBJ1-3,TGTGCCAGCAGCTTAGCGCTGGGGAGCTCTGGAAACACCATATATTTT,CASSLALGSSGNTIYF
TRBV27,.,many,TRBJ1-6,TGTGCCAGCAGTTTCAAGTGGGGGGGAATGGATTCACCCCTCCACTTT,CASSFKWGGMDSPLHF